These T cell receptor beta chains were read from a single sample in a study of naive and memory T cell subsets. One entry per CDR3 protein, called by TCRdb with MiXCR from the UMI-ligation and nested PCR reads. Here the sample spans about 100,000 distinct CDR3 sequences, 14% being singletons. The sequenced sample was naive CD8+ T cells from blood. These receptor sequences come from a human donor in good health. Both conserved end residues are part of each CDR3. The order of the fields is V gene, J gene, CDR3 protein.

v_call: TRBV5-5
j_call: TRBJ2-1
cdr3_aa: CASVLNREFF

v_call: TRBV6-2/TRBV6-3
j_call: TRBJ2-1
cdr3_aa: CASGLIGGEFF

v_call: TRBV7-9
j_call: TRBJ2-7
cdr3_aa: CASSLEAGWDEQYF

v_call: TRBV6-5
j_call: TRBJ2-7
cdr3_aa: CASSYGGRRGEQYF

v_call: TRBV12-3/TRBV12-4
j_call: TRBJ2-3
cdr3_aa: CASSFVSSGFSTDTQYF

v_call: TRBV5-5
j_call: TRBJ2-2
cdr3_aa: CASSFSGTANTGELFF

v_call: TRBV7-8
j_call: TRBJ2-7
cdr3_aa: CASSFALTSGSNEQYF

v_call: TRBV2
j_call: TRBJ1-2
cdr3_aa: CASSEIEGRPYYGYTF

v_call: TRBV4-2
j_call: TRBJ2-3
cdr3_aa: CASSQVGREPATDTQYF

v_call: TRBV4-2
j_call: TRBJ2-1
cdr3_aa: CASSKLGGDPIYNEQFF

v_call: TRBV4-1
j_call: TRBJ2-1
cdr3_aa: CASSQGPMLESLF

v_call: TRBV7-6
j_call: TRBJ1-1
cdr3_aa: CASSLAYGVRGRNTEAFF

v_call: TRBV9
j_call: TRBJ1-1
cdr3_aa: CASSVANRSFF

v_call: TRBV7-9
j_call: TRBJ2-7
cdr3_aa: CASSFSSGLAESYEQYF

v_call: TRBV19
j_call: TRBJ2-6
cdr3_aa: CASTLGGANVLTF

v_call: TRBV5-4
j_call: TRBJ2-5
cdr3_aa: CASSYLETQYF

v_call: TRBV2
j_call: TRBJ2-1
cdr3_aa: CAIDPLLAESSYNEQFF

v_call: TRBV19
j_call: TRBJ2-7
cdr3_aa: CASTPGQGSYEQYF

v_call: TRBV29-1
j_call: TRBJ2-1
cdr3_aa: CSVGGWGLVDEQFF

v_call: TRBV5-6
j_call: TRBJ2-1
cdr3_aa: CASSSLGTSNEQFF

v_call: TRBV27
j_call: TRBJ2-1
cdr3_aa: CASSSHPTGTQSREQFF

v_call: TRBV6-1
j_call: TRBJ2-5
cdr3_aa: CASKKSTHGSVIGGSFFGTQYF

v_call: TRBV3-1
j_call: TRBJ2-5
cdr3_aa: CASSPYSSGEETQYF

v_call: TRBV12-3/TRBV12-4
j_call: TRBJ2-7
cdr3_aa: CASSLWVSYEQYF

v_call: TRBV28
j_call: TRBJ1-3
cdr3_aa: CASSSIGYSGNTIYF